Here is one TCR beta chain with its context. What it recognizes is unknown. Germline V CDR1 and CDR2: SGHDT, YYEEEE. The ends lost 2 bases at V and 18 bases at J; junction bases unmatched: 11. The length of the CDR3 is 13 residues. Using constant-segment primers, 5'RACE produced TCR alpha and TCR beta cDNA libraries carrying sample barcodes and UMIs. TCRdb fed the 5' RACE reads into MiXCR, producing one record per CDR3 protein. The data contain approximately 340,000 distinct CDR3 sequences, approximately 12% of them singletons. This entry is derived from a study of T-cell memory formation after mild COVID-19. Study-level information: TCR clusters were largely donor specific.

Points from the study as a whole: Memory cells collected pre-infection included some clones that later responded, suggesting cross-reactive memory joined. The CD4+ clones that contracted clustered mainly within CM and EM, and the CD8+ clones concentrated in EMRA.

Material for sequencing was PBMCs or a T cell subset sorted from them (not recorded which). V gene TRBV5-6 combines with J gene TRBJ1-6; 7 bases are shared with TRBD1. The clonotype comes from a man between 18 and 29 years old who had mild COVID-19 (a few samples of this study predate the infection). Cell type and time point are not known. In nucleotides, the CDR3 is TGTGCCAGCAGCTTTCGGGACAGCCGGGTCGGCCACTTT. As protein: CASSFRDSRVGHF.